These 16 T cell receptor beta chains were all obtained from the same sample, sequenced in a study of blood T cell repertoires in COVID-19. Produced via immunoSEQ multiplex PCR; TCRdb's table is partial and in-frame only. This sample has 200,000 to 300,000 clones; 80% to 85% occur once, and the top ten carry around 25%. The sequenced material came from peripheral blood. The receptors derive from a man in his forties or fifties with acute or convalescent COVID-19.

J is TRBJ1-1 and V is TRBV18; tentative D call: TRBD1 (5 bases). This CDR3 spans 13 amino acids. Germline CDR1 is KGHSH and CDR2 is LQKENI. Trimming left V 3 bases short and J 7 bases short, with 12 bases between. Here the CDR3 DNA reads TGTGCCAGCTCACCCCCCGGGGGTATTGAAGCTTTCTTT. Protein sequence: CASSPPGGIEAFF.

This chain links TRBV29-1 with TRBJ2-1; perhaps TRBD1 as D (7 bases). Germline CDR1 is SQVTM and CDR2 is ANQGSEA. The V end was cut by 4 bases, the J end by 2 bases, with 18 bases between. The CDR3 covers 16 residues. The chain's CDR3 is CSVAQGGGNPYNEQFF. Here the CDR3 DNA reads TGCAGCGTTGCTCAGGGGGGAGGAAATCCCTACAATGAGCAGTTCTTC.

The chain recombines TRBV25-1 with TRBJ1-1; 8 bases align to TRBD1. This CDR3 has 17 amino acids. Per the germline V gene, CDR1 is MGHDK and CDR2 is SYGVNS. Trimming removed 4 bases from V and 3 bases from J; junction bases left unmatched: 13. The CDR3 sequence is CASSGTRGRQGYTEAFF. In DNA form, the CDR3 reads TGTGCCAGCAGTGGAACCCGGGGCAGACAGGGGTACACTGAAGCTTTCTTT.

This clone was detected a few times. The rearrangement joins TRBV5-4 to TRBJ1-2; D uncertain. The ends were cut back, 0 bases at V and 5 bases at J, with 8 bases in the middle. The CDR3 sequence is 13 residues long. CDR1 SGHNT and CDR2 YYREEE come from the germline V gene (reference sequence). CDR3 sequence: CASSLVRVYGYTF. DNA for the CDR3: TGTGCCAGCAGCTTGGTTCGAGTTTATGGCTACACCTTC.

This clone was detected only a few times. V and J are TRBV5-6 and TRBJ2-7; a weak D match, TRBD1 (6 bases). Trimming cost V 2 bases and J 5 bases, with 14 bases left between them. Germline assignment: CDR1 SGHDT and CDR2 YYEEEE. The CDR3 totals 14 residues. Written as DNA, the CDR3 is TGTGCCAGCAGCTTTATTACAGGGAGCCACGAGCAGTACTTC. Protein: CASSFITGSHEQYF.

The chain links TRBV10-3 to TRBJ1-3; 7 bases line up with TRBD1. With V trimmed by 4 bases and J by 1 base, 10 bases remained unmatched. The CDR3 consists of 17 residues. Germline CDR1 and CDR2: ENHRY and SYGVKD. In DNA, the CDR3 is TGTGCCATCAGTGCTCCGACAGGGCGCGTGTCTGGAAACACCATATATTTT. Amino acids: CAISAPTGRVSGNTIYF.

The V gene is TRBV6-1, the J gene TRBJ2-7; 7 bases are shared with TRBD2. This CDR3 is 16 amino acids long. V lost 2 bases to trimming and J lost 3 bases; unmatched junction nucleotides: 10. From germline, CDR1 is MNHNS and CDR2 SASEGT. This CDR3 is CASSESWEGPGYEQYF. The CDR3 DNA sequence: TGTGCCAGCAGTGAAAGTTGGGAGGGACCGGGCTACGAGCAGTACTTC.

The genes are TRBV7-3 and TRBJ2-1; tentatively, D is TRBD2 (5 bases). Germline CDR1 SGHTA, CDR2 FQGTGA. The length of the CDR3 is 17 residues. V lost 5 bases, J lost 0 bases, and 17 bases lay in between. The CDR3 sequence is CASSPQGGQSSYNEQFF. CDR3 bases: TGTGCCAGCAGCCCCCAAGGAGGTCAGAGCTCCTACAATGAGCAGTTCTTC.

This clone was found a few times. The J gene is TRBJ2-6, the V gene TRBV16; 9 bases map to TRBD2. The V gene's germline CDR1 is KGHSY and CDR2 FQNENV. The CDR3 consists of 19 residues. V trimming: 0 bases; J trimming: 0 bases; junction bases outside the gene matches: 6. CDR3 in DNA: TGTGCCAGCAGCCAATCTAGGCTAGCGGGGAGCTCTGGGGCCAACGTCCTGACTTTC. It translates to CASSQSRLAGSSGANVLTF.

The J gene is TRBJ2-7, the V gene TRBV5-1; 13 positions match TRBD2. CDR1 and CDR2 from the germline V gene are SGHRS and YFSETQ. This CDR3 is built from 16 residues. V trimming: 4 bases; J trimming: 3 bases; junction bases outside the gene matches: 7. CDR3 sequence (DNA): TGCGCCAGCAGCCCTGGGACTAGCGGGATCTACTACGAGCAGTACTTC. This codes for CASSPGTSGIYYEQYF.

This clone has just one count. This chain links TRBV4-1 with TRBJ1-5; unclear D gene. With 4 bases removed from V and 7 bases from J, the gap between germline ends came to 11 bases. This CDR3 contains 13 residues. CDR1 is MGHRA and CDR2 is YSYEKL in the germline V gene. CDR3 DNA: TGCGCCAGCAGCCGCCCTCGGGAACAGCCCCAGCATTTT. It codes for CASSRPREQPQHF.

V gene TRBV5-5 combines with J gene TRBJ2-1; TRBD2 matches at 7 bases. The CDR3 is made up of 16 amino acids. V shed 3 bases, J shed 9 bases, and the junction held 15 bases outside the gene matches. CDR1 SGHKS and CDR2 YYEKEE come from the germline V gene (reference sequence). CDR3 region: CASSSRRSGEGSEQFF. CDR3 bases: TGTGCCAGCAGCTCACGCCGATCCGGGGAGGGGAGTGAGCAGTTCTTC.

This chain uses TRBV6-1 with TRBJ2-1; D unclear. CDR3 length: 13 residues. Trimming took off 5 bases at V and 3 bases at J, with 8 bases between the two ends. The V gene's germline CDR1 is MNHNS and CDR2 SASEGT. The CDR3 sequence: CASSTHSYNEQFF. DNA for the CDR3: TGTGCCAGCAGTACCCACAGCTACAATGAGCAGTTCTTC.

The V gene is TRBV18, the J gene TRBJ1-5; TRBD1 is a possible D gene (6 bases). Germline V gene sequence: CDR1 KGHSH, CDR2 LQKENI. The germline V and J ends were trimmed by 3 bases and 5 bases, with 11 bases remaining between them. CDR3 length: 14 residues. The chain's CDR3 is CASSPSGEHQPQHF. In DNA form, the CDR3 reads TGTGCCAGCTCACCCTCAGGGGAGCATCAGCCCCAGCATTTT.

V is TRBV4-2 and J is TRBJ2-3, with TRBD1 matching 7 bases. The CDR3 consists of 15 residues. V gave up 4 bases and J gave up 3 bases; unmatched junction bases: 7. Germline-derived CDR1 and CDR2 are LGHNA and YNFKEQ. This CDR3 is CASSLDREGTDTQYF. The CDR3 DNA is TGTGCCAGCAGCCTTGACAGGGAAGGGACAGATACGCAGTATTTT.

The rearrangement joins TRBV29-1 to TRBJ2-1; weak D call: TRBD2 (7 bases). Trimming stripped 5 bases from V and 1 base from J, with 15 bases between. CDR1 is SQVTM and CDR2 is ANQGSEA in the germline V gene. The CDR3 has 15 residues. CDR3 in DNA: TGCAGCGTTAAGGGGGGGCGGACGTCCTACAATGAGCAGTTCTTC. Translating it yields CSVKGGRTSYNEQFF.